This TCR beta chain was identified during a study of response to subunit inactivated influenza vaccine. Study-level results: That few new T cells are recruited by each seasonal influenza vaccination was the authors' suggestion.

TCRdb analysed the RT-PCR reads with MiXCR anew, one entry per CDR3 protein. This table has around 200,000 distinct CDR3 sequences, around 8.8% appearing once. The CDR3 loop spans 20 amino acids. J gave up 2 bases and V 6 bases, and 25 bases lay outside the gene matches. The germline V gene has CDR1 LNHNV and CDR2 YYDKDF (reference sequence). This clonotype occurred a few times. Its target is unknown. The source is a man aged 50-59 years who received an inactivated influenza vaccine. The V gene is TRBV15, the J gene TRBJ2-7, with TRBD1 matching 7 bases. The sequenced sample was non-naive T cells sorted from PBMCs, obtained on the day of vaccination. CDR3 region: CATSGKGPATRTGITYEQYF. The DNA for the CDR3 is TGTGCCACCAGTGGTAAAGGGCCAGCCACCCGGACAGGAATTACCTACGAGCAGTACTTC.